These 6 T cell receptor beta chains originate from one sample sequenced in a study of T cells in Graves' hyperthyroidism and ophthalmopathy. Using RNA transcripts as the source, TCR beta CDR3 regions were amplified. Primed by the HTBI set, a first-round RT-PCR was run on the TCR CDR3. One entry per CDR3 protein, called by TCRdb with MiXCR from the multiplex PCR reads. This sample has some 580,000 distinct CDR3 sequences, with approximately 15% found just once. The sample consisted of blood. The source is a woman between 40 and 55 years old with Graves' ophthalmopathy.

This chain links TRBV18 with TRBJ2-7, with D tentatively TRBD1 (7 bases). Germline CDR1 KGHSH, CDR2 LQKENI. V was clipped by 0 bases and J by 4 bases, with 13 bases between them. The CDR3 spans 15 residues. This CDR3 is CASSPPSGGKYEQYF. The CDR3 region has the DNA TGTGCCAGCTCACCACCGTCAGGGGGGAAATACGAGCAGTACTTC.

V gene TRBV29-1 combines with J gene TRBJ2-2; TRBD1 is a possible D gene (5 bases). Trimming cost V 6 bases and J 0 bases, with 11 bases left between them. Germline V gene data show CDR1 as SQVTM and CDR2 as ANQGSEA. The CDR3 length is 14 residues. The CDR3 DNA reads as TGCAGCGTGTCGCAACAGGCGAACACCGGGGAGCTGTTTTTT. This encodes CSVSQQANTGELFF.

This clonotype was counted ten times or more. The genes are TRBV6-1 and TRBJ1-5; TRBD1 might be the D (5 bases). V was pared by 1 base and J by 4 bases, with 14 bases between. Germline values: CDR1 MNHNS, CDR2 SASEGT. This CDR3 is built from 16 residues. CDR3 DNA: TGTGCCAGCAGTGAAGGAGGGGCCCCCGAAAATCAGCCCCAGCATTTT. It encodes CASSEGGAPENQPQHF.

The table lists this clonotype with a few counts. The chain carries TRBV6-1 and TRBJ2-3; D is tentatively TRBD1 or TRBD2 (6 bases each). The CDR3 runs to 13 residues. Germline V gene lookup returns CDR1 MNHNS and CDR2 SASEGT. Trimming took 11 bases from V and 1 from J, leaving 13 bases between them. This CDR3 reads CAFRRGGTDTQYF. DNA for the CDR3: TGTGCCTTTAGGAGGGGGGGCACAGATACGCAGTATTTT.

The rearrangement links TRBV25-1 to TRBJ2-3; TRBD1 agrees at 8 bases. With V trimmed by 1 base and J by 1 base, 7 bases remained unmatched. Looked up from germline, CDR1 is MGHDK and CDR2 is SYGVNS. This CDR3 contains 17 residues. The CDR3 loop reads CASSEFFRGHGTDTQYF. CDR3 DNA: TGTGCCAGCAGTGAATTCTTCAGGGGGCACGGCACAGATACGCAGTATTTT.

The table lists this clonotype with many counts. V usage is TRBV18 and J usage is TRBJ2-1; TRBD2 matches 9 bases. Germline-derived CDR1 and CDR2 are KGHSH and LQKENI. The CDR3 is made up of 16 amino acids. V shed 3 bases, J shed 6 bases, and the junction held 9 bases outside the gene matches. The CDR3 DNA sequence: TGTGCCAGCTCACCCACTCCTAGCGGGATGTTCAATGAGCAGTTCTTC. As protein: CASSPTPSGMFNEQFF.